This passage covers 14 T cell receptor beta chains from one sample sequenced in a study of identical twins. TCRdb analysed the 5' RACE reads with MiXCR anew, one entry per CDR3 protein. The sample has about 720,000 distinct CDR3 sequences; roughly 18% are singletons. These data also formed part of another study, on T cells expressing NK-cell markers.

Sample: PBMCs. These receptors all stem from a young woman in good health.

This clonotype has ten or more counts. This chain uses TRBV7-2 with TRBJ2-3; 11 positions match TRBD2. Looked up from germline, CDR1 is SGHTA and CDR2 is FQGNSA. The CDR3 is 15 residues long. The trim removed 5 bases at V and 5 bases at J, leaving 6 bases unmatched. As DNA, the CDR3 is TGTGCCAGCAGCCAAACCGGACTAGCGGGAGATACGCAGTATTTT. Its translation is CASSQTGLAGDTQYF.

The CDR3 region is CAWGVGRGASYEQYF. The CDR3 nucleotides are TGTGCCTGGGGAGTGGGACGGGGGGCCTCCTACGAGCAGTACTTC. The gene calls are TRBV30 and TRBJ2-7, with D maybe TRBD2 (7 bases). Germline CDR1 and CDR2: GTSNPN and SVGIG (reference sequence). V dropped 5 bases and J dropped 0 bases, with 17 bases sitting between them. CDR3 size: 15 residues.

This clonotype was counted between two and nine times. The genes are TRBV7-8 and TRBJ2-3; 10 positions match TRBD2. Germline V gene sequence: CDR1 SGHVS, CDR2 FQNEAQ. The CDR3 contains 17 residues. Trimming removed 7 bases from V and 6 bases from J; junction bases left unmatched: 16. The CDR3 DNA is TGTGCCAGCATCCCTAAGGAGGGGCAGCGGGGGGGCGATACGCAGTATTTT. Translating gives CASIPKEGQRGGDTQYF. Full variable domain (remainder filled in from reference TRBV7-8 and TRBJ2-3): GAGVSQSPRYKVAKRGQDVALRCDPISGHVSLFWYQQALGQGPEFLTYFQNEAQLDKSGLPSDRFFAERPEGSVSTLKIQRTQQEDSAVYLCASIPKEGQRGGDTQYFGPGTRLTVL.

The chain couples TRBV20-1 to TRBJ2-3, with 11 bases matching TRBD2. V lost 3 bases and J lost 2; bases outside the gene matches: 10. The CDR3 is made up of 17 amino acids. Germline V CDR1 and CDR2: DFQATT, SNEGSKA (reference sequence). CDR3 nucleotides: TGCAGTGCTAGCCCCCCGGGGACTAGCGGATTCACAGATACGCAGTATTTT. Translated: CSASPPGTSGFTDTQYF.

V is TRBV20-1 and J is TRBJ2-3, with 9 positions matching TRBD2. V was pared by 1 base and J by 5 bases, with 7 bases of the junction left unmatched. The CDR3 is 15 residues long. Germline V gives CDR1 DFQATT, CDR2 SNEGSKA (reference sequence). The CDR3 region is CSARAIAGVVDTQYF. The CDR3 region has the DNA TGCAGTGCTAGAGCTATAGCGGGAGTGGTAGATACGCAGTATTTT.

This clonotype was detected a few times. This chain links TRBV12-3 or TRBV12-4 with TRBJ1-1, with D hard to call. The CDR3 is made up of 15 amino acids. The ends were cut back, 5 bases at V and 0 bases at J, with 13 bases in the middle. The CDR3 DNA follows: TGTGCCAGCAGTCCCCTGATCGGGATGAACACTGAAGCTTTCTTT. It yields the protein CASSPLIGMNTEAFF.

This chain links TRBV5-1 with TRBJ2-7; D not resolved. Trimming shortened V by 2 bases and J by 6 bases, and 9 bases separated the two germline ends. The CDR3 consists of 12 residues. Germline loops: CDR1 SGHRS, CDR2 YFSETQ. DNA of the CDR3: TGCGCCAGCAGCTTCCCGGGTCCCGAGCAGTACTTC. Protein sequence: CASSFPGPEQYF.

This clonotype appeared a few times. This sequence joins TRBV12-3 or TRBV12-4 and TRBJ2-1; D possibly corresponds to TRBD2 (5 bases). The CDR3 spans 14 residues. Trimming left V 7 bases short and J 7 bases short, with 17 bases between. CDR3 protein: CASKGSVYMNEQFF. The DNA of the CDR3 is TGTGCCAGCAAAGGTAGCGTGTATATGAATGAGCAGTTCTTC.

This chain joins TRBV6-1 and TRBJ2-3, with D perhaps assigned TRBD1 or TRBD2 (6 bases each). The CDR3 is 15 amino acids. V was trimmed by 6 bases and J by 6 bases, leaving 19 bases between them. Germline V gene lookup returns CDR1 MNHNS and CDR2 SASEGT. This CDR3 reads CASSADFSGADTQYF. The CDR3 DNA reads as TGTGCCAGCAGCGCGGACTTTTCGGGGGCGGATACGCAGTATTTT.

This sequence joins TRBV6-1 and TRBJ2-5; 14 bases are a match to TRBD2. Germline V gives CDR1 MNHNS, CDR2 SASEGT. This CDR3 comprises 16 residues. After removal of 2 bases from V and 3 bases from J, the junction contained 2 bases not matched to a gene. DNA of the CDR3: TGTGCCAGCAGTGAAATGACTAGCGGGGGGGAAGAGACCCAGTACTTC. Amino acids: CASSEMTSGGEETQYF.

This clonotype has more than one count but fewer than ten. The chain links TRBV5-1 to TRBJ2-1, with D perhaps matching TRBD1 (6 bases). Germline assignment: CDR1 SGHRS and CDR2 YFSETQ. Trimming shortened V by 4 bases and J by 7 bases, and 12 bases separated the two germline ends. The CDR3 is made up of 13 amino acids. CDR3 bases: TGCGCCAGCAGCCAAAACAGGGTTAATGAGCAGTTCTTC. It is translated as CASSQNRVNEQFF.

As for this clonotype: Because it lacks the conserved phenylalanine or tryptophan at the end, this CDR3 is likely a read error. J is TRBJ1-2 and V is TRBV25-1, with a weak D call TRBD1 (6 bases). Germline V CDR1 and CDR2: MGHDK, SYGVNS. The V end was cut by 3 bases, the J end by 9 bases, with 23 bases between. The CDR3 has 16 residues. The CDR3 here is CASSDLSQGPVSSYTY. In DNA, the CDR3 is TGTGCCAGCAGTGACCTGTCACAGGGCCCAGTATCGAGCTACACCTAC.

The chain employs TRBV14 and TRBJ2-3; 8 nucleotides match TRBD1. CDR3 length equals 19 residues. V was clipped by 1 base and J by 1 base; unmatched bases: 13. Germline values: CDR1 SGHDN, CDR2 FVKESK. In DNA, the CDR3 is TGTGCCAGCAGCCAAGCGCAGGACAGGGATCTTGTGGGCACAGATACGCAGTATTTT. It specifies CASSQAQDRDLVGTDTQYF.

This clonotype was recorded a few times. CDR3 region: CASRTPAGEYNEQFF. DNA of the CDR3: TGTGCCAGCAGAACCCCGGCGGGGGAATACAATGAGCAGTTCTTC. The chain employs TRBV12-3 or TRBV12-4 and TRBJ2-1; 7 nucleotides agree with TRBD2. V shed 6 bases and J 4 bases; nucleotides not matched to a gene: 9. This CDR3 contains 15 residues.